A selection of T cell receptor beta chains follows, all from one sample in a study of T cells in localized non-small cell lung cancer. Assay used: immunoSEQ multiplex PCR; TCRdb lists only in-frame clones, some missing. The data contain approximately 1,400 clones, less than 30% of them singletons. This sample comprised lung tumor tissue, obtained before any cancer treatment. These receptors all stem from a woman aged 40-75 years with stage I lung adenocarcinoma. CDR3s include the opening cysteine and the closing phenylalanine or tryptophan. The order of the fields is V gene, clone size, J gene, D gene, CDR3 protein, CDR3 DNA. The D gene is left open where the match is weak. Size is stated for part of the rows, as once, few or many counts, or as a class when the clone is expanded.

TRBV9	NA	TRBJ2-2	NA	CASSVSNTGELFF	TGTGCCAGCAGCGTAAGCAACACCGGGGAGCTGTTTTTT
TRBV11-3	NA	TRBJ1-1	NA	CASSLAERGTEAFF	TGTGCCAGCAGCTTGGCCGAGAGGGGCACTGAAGCTTTCTTT
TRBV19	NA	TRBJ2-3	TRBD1	CASTSGGNTQYF	TGTGCCAGTACTTCAGGGGGAAATACGCAGTATTTT
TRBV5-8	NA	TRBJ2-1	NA	CASRAYDNNEQFF	TGTGCCAGCAGAGCCTACGACAACAATGAGCAGTTCTTC
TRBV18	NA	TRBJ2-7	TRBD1	CASSPLQGTGGNEQYF	TGTGCCAGCTCACCACTCCAGGGGACAGGGGGCAACGAGCAGTACTTC
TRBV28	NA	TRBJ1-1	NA	CASRELGTLNTEAFF	TGTGCCAGCAGAGAACTCGGGACCTTGAACACTGAAGCTTTCTTT
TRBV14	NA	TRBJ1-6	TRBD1	CASSRPQGAASPLHF	TGTGCCAGCAGCCGTCCTCAGGGGGCAGCTTCACCCCTCCACTTT
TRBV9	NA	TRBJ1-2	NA	CASSDPSEEGTFYGYTF	TGTGCCAGCAGCGACCCAAGCGAAGAGGGGACTTTCTATGGCTACACCTTC
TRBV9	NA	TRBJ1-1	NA	CASSNRNTEAFF	TGTGCCAGCAGCAACCGGAACACTGAAGCTTTCTTT
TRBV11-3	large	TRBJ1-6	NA	CASSLTGDGNSPLHF	TGTGCCAGCAGCTTGACAGGAGATGGGAATTCACCCCTCCACTTT
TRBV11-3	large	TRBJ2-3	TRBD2	CASSLTSGETDTQYF	TGTGCCAGCAGCCTTACTAGCGGGGAGACAGATACGCAGTATTTT
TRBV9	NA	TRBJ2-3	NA	CASSDGVSDTQYF	TGTGCCAGCAGCGATGGGGTATCAGATACGCAGTATTTT
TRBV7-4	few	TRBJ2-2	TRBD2	CASSPTGTSLGGELFF	TGTGCCAGCAGCCCGACCGGGACTAGCTTGGGCGGGGAGCTGTTTTTT
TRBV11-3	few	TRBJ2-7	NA	CASSIRPDGSGEQYF	TGTGCCAGCAGCATCAGACCCGACGGTTCGGGCGAGCAGTACTTC
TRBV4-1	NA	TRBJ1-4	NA	CASSQIGVEKLFF	TGCGCCAGCAGCCAGATAGGGGTTGAAAAACTGTTTTTT
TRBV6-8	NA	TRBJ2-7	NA	CASSLIGVQEQYF	TGTGCCAGCAGCCTGATTGGGGTCCAGGAGCAGTACTTC
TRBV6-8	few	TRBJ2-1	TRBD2	CASISTGGSEQFF	TGTGCCAGCATTTCCACCGGGGGGAGCGAGCAGTTCTTC
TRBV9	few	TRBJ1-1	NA	CASSATANMNTEAFF	TGTGCCAGCAGTGCAACAGCAAACATGAACACTGAAGCTTTCTTT
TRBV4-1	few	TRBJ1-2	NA	CASSQGWGEGYTF	TGCGCCAGCAGCCAAGGATGGGGGGAAGGCTACACCTTC
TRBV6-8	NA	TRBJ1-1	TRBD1	CASRRTGGTEAFF	TGTGCCAGCAGGAGGACAGGGGGAACTGAAGCTTTCTTT
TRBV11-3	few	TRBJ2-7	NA	CASSLTSAAEKPYEQYF	TGTGCCAGCAGCTTAACTTCGGCGGCAGAGAAACCCTACGAGCAGTACTTC
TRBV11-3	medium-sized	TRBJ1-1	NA	CASSFLGEGTEAFF	TGTGCCAGCAGCTTTCTGGGGGAGGGTACTGAAGCTTTCTTT
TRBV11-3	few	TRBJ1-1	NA	CASSSSGPSTEAFF	TGTGCCAGCAGCTCTTCGGGTCCGAGCACTGAAGCTTTCTTT
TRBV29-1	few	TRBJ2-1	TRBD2	CSVGGGTIYNEQFF	TGCAGCGTTGGGGGGGGAACAATCTACAATGAGCAGTTCTTC
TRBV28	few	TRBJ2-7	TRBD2	CASSLVRARGGEQYF	TGTGCCAGCAGTTTAGTGAGGGCCCGGGGGGGCGAGCAGTACTTC
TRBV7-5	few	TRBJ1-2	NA	CASSLYRGEGGYTF	TGTGCCAGCAGCTTATATCGGGGGGAGGGTGGCTACACCTTC
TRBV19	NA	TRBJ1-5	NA	CASSRPTGQPQHF	TGTGCCAGTAGTAGGCCGACGGGGCAGCCCCAGCATTTT
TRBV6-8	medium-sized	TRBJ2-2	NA	CASSYFLEGPGELFF	TGTGCCAGCAGTTACTTTCTGGAGGGCCCCGGGGAGCTGTTTTTT
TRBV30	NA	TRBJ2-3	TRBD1	CAWGEGGTGGTDTQYF	TGTGCCTGGGGGGAAGGCGGGACAGGGGGCACAGATACGCAGTATTTT
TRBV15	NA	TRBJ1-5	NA	CATSRRGRMDNQPQHF	TGTGCCACCAGCAGACGAGGACGTATGGACAATCAGCCCCAGCATTTT
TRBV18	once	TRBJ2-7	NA	CASSPPTAYERYF	TGTGCCAGCTCACCACCCACTGCCTACGAGCGGTACTTC
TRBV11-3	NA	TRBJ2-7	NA	CASSLRTRFSSYEQYF	TGTGCCAGCAGCTTGAGGACGCGGTTCAGCTCCTACGAGCAGTACTTC
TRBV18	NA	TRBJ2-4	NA	CASSTLVEVAKNIQYF	TGTGCCAGCTCCACCCTCGTCGAGGTAGCCAAAAACATTCAGTACTTC
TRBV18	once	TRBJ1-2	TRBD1	CASSGQGQGNGYTF	TGTGCCAGCTCCGGTCAGGGACAGGGTAATGGCTACACCTTC
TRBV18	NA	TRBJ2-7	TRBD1	CASSPPGGQGFGEQYF	TGTGCCAGCTCACCCCCGGGGGGACAGGGGTTCGGCGAGCAGTACTTC
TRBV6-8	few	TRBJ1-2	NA	CASSDTNYGYTF	TGTGCCAGCAGTGACACCAACTATGGCTACACCTTC
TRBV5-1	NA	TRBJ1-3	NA	CASSLSSTVNTIYF	TGCGCCAGCAGCTTGTCTTCTACCGTTAACACCATATATTTT
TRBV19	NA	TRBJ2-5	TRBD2	CASSGGLAGGNQETQYF	TGTGCCAGTAGTGGAGGACTAGCGGGGGGGAACCAAGAGACCCAGTACTTC
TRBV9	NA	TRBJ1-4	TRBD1	CASRAGTGNEKLFF	TGTGCCAGCAGAGCCGGGACAGGAAATGAAAAACTGTTTTTT
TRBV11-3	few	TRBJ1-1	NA	CASSLAGGTAEAFF	TGTGCCAGCAGCTTGGCCGGAGGGACCGCTGAAGCTTTCTTT
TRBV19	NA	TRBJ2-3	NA	CASSTDGDTQYF	TGTGCCAGTAGTACAGACGGGGATACGCAGTATTTT
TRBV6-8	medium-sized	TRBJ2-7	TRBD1	CASSPGTGGSSSYEQYF	TGTGCCAGCAGCCCCGGGACAGGGGGCTCGAGCTCCTACGAGCAGTACTTC
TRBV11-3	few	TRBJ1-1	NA	CASSLERGVPEAFF	TGTGCCAGCAGCTTAGAACGGGGGGTACCTGAAGCTTTCTTT
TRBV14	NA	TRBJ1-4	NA	CASSHSRIGRSNEKLFF	TGTGCCAGCAGCCACTCGCGTATAGGGAGATCTAATGAAAAACTGTTTTTT
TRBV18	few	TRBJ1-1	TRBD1	CASSPGQKMNTEAFF	TGTGCCAGCTCACCGGGACAGAAGATGAACACTGAAGCTTTCTTT
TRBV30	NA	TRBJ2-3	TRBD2	CVGTRSADTQYF	TGTGTCGGGACTAGGTCCGCAGATACGCAGTATTTT
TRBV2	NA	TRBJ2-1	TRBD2	CASRAGTSGGEQFF	TGTGCCAGCAGGGCCGGGACTAGCGGGGGCGAGCAGTTCTTC
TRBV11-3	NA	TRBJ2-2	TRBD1	CASSAKGQGDTGELFF	TGTGCCAGCAGCGCGAAGGGACAGGGCGACACCGGGGAGCTGTTTTTT
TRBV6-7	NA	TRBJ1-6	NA	CASSYAPVQINSPLHF	TGTGCCAGCAGTTACGCGCCAGTTCAAATTAATTCACCCCTCCACTTT
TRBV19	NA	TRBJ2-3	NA	CASSIDGDTQYF	TGTGCCAGTAGTATAGACGGAGATACGCAGTATTTT
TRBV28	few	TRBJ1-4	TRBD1	CASSSGQGRNEKLFF	TGTGCCAGCAGTTCAGGACAGGGGCGGAATGAAAAACTGTTTTTT